This record concerns one TCR beta chain sequence. Its antigen is unidentified. An even split of each subset's genomic DNA across several immunoSEQ plates was performed. Generated by immunoSEQ multiplex PCR, the TCRdb table keeps only in-frame clones and is missing some. The table lists 2 million to 2.5 million clones, nearly 97% of them singletons. This record comes from a study of shared clonotypes between healthy human individuals. This CDR3 is 15 amino acids long. Trimming removed 4 bases from V and 6 bases from J, with 18 bases in between. Germline CDR1 and CDR2: SGHRS and YFSETQ. Only Caucasian adults living in Nashville, Tennessee served as donors. General study results and limits: Clonotypes that were shared across four donors made up 4.5% to 5% of naive CD4 clonotypes.

The sequenced material came from naive CD4+ T cells sorted from blood. Subset noted: CD45RA+ positively selected. This rearrangement joins TRBV5-1 to TRBJ2-3; perhaps D is TRBD1 or TRBD2 (5 bases each). The TCR sequence derives from a man aged 18 to 30 in good health. The CDR3, as DNA: TGCGCCAGCAGCCCCCTTGGGGGTACTGGGGATACGCAGTATTTT. Its translation is CASSPLGGTGDTQYF.